Below are 9 T cell receptor beta chains sequenced from a single sample in a study of blood T cell repertoires in COVID-19. The method was immunoSEQ multiplex PCR; TCRdb's version includes in-frame clones alone and lacks a portion of them. The data hold 130,000 to 150,000 clones, with more than 60% observed a single time. Sequencing was performed on peripheral blood. The receptors originated from a woman in her fifties or sixties with acute or convalescent COVID-19.

This chain connects TRBV28 to TRBJ1-1; 8 nucleotides line up with TRBD1. The germline gives CDR1 MDHEN, CDR2 SYDVKM. V shed 7 bases and J 1 base; nucleotides not matched to a gene: 8. CDR3 length: 15 amino acids. CDR3 nucleotide sequence: TGTGCCAGCATCAGCACTGGACAGGGGAACACTGAAGCTTTCTTT. Protein: CASISTGQGNTEAFF.

The chain has TRBV7-9 and TRBJ1-3; D is possibly TRBD1 (6 bases). From germline, CDR1 is SEHNR and CDR2 FQNEAQ (reference sequence). This CDR3 is 16 amino acids long. Trimming cost V 5 bases and J 7 bases, with 21 bases left between them. DNA for the CDR3: TGTGCCAGCAGCCTAAGACAGGACCTGACGGGCAACACCATATATTTT. Its protein product is CASSLRQDLTGNTIYF.

This chain connects TRBV6-1 to TRBJ1-4; D is unclear. Trimming took 1 base from V and 8 from J, leaving 14 bases between them. The CDR3 loop spans 15 amino acids. Looked up from germline, CDR1 is MNHNS and CDR2 is SASEGT. This CDR3 is CASSEGSVREEKLFF. The CDR3 coding sequence is TGTGCCAGCAGTGAAGGGAGTGTGAGGGAGGAAAAACTGTTTTTT.

This chain links TRBV30 with TRBJ2-7, with 8 bases matching TRBD1. Germline lookup yields CDR1 GTSNPN and CDR2 SVGIG (reference sequence). The J segment lost 7 bases and the V segment lost 0 bases, leaving 14 bases of the junction unmatched. CDR3 length equals 16 residues. CDR3 bases: TGTGCCTGGAGTGTACACCCCCGGACAGGGAGGTGGGAGCAGTACTTC. As protein: CAWSVHPRTGRWEQYF.

The chain carries TRBV2 and TRBJ2-1; D possibly corresponds to TRBD2 (5 bases). The CDR3 has 10 residues. Germline V gene lookup returns CDR1 SNHLY and CDR2 FYNNEI. V dropped 7 bases and J dropped 9 bases, with 7 bases sitting between them. The CDR3 here is CASTEGEQFF. The CDR3 bases are TGTGCCAGCACCGAGGGTGAGCAGTTCTTC.

The genes are TRBV28 and TRBJ2-6, with a weak D call TRBD1 (6 bases). Trimming took off 0 bases at V and 0 bases at J, with 9 bases between the two ends. This CDR3 is 17 amino acids long. The V gene's germline CDR1 is MDHEN and CDR2 SYDVKM. Here the CDR3 reads CASSLWGASSGANVLTF. Written as DNA, the CDR3 is TGTGCCAGCAGTTTATGGGGGGCAAGCTCTGGGGCCAACGTCCTGACTTTC.

This chain uses TRBV11-2 with TRBJ1-4; D uncertain. The CDR3 length is 15 residues. V shed 6 bases and J shed 4 bases, with 15 bases lying between them. Germline assignment: CDR1 SGHAT and CDR2 FQNNGV. The CDR3 DNA follows: TGTGCCAGCAGATATTCCCCGAGGCTTAATGAAAAACTGTTTTTT. Residues: CASRYSPRLNEKLFF.

This rearrangement joins TRBV7-9 to TRBJ2-1; D remains ambiguous. Per the germline V gene, CDR1 is SEHNR and CDR2 is FQNEAQ (reference sequence). The CDR3 has 16 amino acids. Between the trimmed V and J ends, which lost 0 bases and 3 bases, there was a span of 12 bases. CDR3 amino acids: CASSLAPGLDYNEQFF. CDR3 DNA: TGTGCCAGCAGCTTAGCCCCGGGTCTTGACTACAATGAGCAGTTCTTC.

This clone has at least ten counts. The gene calls are TRBV30 and TRBJ2-7, with 10 nucleotides matching TRBD1. Germline CDR1 reads GTSNPN; CDR2 reads SVGIG (reference sequence). Trimming took 2 bases from V and 6 from J; bases not matched to a gene: 4. The CDR3 has 13 residues. DNA of the CDR3: TGTGCCTGGAGTCTAGGGACAGGGGTCGAGCAGTACTTC. Translated, it gives CAWSLGTGVEQYF.